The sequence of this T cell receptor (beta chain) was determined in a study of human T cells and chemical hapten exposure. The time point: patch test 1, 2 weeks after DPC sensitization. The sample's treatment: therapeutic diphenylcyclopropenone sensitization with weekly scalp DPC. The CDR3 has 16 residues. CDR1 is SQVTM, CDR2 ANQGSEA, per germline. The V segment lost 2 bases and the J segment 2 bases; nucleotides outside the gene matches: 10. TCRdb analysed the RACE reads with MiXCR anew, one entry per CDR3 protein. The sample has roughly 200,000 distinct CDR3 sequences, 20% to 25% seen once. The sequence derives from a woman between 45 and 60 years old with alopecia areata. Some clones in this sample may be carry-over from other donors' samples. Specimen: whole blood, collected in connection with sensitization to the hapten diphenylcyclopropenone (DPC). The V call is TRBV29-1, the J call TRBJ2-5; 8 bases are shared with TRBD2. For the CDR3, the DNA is TGCAGCGTTGAAAGGACTGGCGGGAGGCCACAAGAGACCCAGTACTTC. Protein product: CSVERTGGRPQETQYF.